Listed below are T cell receptor beta chains from one sample, sequenced in a study of blood T cell repertoires in COVID-19. Sequencing was performed with immunoSEQ multiplex PCR; in TCRdb, only in-frame clones are kept and a portion is missing. The repertoire consists of about 300,000 clones, with around 84% occurring once and the leading ten covering about 2.7%. Sequenced input: PBMCs or T cells enriched from blood (not recorded which). The receptors were sampled from a woman in her forties or fifties who had recovered from COVID-19. Both conserved end residues are part of each CDR3. Each record gives: CDR3 length, V gene, CDR3 protein.

CDR3 length: 16
V gene: TRBV28
CDR3 protein: CASSSPQGSTNEKLFF

CDR3 length: 17
V gene: TRBV28
CDR3 protein: CASSGQGLFHEGNTIYF

CDR3 length: 16
V gene: TRBV11-2
CDR3 protein: CASSFGQGGRNTEAFF

CDR3 length: 13
V gene: TRBV29-1
CDR3 protein: CSVLDSNNSPLHF

CDR3 length: 15
V gene: TRBV15
CDR3 protein: CATALRGEPNEKLFF

CDR3 length: 16
V gene: TRBV19
CDR3 protein: CASSPLGTGSYNEQFF

CDR3 length: 14
V gene: TRBV9
CDR3 protein: CASSIAGSYNEQFF

CDR3 length: 16
V gene: TRBV27
CDR3 protein: CASSTIVEGRSYGYTF

CDR3 length: 14
V gene: TRBV15
CDR3 protein: CATSAWTENTEAFF

CDR3 length: 15
V gene: TRBV7-8
CDR3 protein: CASSFGVGGNQPQHF

CDR3 length: 15
V gene: TRBV5-1
CDR3 protein: CASSLARQADYEQYF

CDR3 length: 14
V gene: TRBV28
CDR3 protein: CASKTGLQGYGYTF

CDR3 length: 16
V gene: TRBV9
CDR3 protein: CASSLDGQGGHQPQHF

CDR3 length: 16
V gene: TRBV4-3
CDR3 protein: CASSQDFDRVFYGYTF

CDR3 length: 15
V gene: TRBV18
CDR3 protein: CASSPRGQGKSPLHF

CDR3 length: 12
V gene: TRBV2
CDR3 protein: CASNRQIYGYTF

CDR3 length: 15
V gene: TRBV5-1
CDR3 protein: CASSSRPDSYNEQFF

CDR3 length: 15
V gene: TRBV2
CDR3 protein: CASSALGLRDEKLFF

CDR3 length: 16
V gene: TRBV4-1
CDR3 protein: CASSLGARTISYEQYF

CDR3 length: 15
V gene: TRBV11-2
CDR3 protein: CASSTMTGVSYEQYF

CDR3 length: 15
V gene: TRBV19
CDR3 protein: CASSIREDRISPLHF

CDR3 length: 21
V gene: TRBV28
CDR3 protein: CASSLGIGTSGFYSGANVLTF

CDR3 length: 13
V gene: TRBV12-3/TRBV12-4
CDR3 protein: CASTDGHYNEQFF

CDR3 length: 15
V gene: TRBV4-2
CDR3 protein: CASSPRDRGNTEAFF

CDR3 length: 17
V gene: TRBV15
CDR3 protein: CATSRADRVARDQPQHF

CDR3 length: 18
V gene: TRBV18
CDR3 protein: CASSSGTSGRNRPYEQYF

CDR3 length: 12
V gene: TRBV30
CDR3 protein: CAWGTGTSPLHF

CDR3 length: 15
V gene: TRBV9
CDR3 protein: CASGQGTRTGDTQYF

CDR3 length: 16
V gene: TRBV14
CDR3 protein: CASSQVMSVRGGELFF

CDR3 length: 14
V gene: TRBV19
CDR3 protein: CASSIFGGNYGYTF

CDR3 length: 15
V gene: TRBV19
CDR3 protein: CASSKGTGTNYGYTF

CDR3 length: 14
V gene: TRBV27
CDR3 protein: CASSGRTGNYGYTF

CDR3 length: 14
V gene: TRBV27
CDR3 protein: CATGGYQSNYGYTF

CDR3 length: 14
V gene: TRBV7-9
CDR3 protein: CASSLGLGANVLTF

CDR3 length: 15
V gene: TRBV5-6
CDR3 protein: CASSLQGMAIKGYTF